The sequence of this TCR beta chain was determined in a study of blood T cell repertoires in COVID-19. Study as a whole: Acute-phase and convalescent COVID-19 samples originated in the United States, Italy and Spain. PBMCs, B-cell-depleted T cells, or T cells were the source of the cDNA or gDNA that made up the material.

Only a few counts were recorded for this clone. Assay: immunoSEQ multiplex PCR; the TCRdb copy retains only in-frame clones and omits some. This sample has over 85,000 clones, with 88% found just once. Trimming cost V 5 bases and J 4 bases, with 17 bases left between them. The germline CDR1 and CDR2 sequences are SEHNR and FQNEAQ (reference sequence). The CDR3 totals 15 residues. This TCR was sampled from a woman between 45 and 65 years old with acute or convalescent COVID-19. J is TRBJ1-1 and V is TRBV7-9; D gene ambiguous. Sequenced material: peripheral blood. CDR3 protein: CASSPPPWEGTEAFF. The CDR3 DNA reads as TGTGCCAGCAGCCCCCCTCCCTGGGAGGGCACTGAAGCTTTCTTT.